This T cell receptor beta chain was sequenced during a study of cytomegalovirus exposure and HLA in healthy donors (TCRdb year 2017). Notes on the research overall: In an earlier analysis of fewer than 750 of the donors, 250 to 350 Gb of sequence data and 90 million to 120 million unique TCR beta sequences from approximately 180 million T cells were reported. Across 398 genotyped donors of the cohort, an average of about 240,000 unique TCR beta nucleotide sequences per donor were sequenced, and roughly 20% of those sequences were non-productive. The study aimed to test whether signatures of past pathogen exposure could be identified by cataloging public T cell receptors. The later analysis used no new phenotypic data to find candidate immune exposures, relying instead on TCR beta sequences and their occurrence across donors. Every repertoire in the discovery cohort had been generated on one and the same sequencing platform. A later analysis re-analyzed previously published TCR beta repertoires from roughly 690 donors and added high-resolution HLA genotyping to study TCR occurrence patterns. In addition to the first cohort of 666 subjects, a separate validation cohort of 120 different subjects was used. The study profiled the T cell repertoires of under 850 subjects by immunosequencing and related them to cytomegalovirus serostatus. An earlier analysis of around 540 of the donors applied high-throughput TCR beta sequencing to assess whether each TCR beta V gene segment acted as functional or pseudogenic. Five DR-DQ haplotypes were treated as single units for association and clustering because of strong linkage in the cohort. Genome-wide SNP genotypes for about three fifths of the 666 donors were used in a later genetic analysis, which treated that subset as a discovery cohort. The genetic ancestry cluster associated with self-reported Caucasian donors included around 76% of the 350 to 500 genotyped donors. Around 300 gigabases of sequencing data and 70 million to 85 million unique TCR sequences were included in an early release covering 500 to 750 HLA-typed donors. The number of typed donors differed by locus: roughly 620-640 for A, B, C, DRB1 and DQB1; about 520 for DQA1; around 580 for DPA1; and roughly 490 for DPB1. To predict cytomegalovirus infection status, the study brought together high-throughput TCR immunosequencing, statistical association of individual TCRs with disease status, and machine learning. HLA typing covered class I and class II loci at four-digit resolution. Donor age, sex, ethnicity and CMV serostatus were collected together with the repertoire data.

The cohort consisted of some 730 healthy bone marrow donors. At the time of sampling, every cohort member was nominally healthy, though immune exposures that went unrecorded were likely present. The donor was CMV seronegative and belonged to the group of 380 or so seronegative cohort members. A peripheral blood sample was provided by each donor, and peripheral blood mononuclear cells were used for TCR beta sequencing. The Qiagen DNeasy Blood Extraction Kit was used to extract genomic DNA from the blood cell samples. The CDR3 has 15 amino acids, counting the end cysteine and phenylalanine. Just CDR3 DNA is preserved here, 45 bases in frame from base 1. The germline V gene sets CDR1 to MDHEN and CDR2 to SYDVKM. V is clipped by 6 bases and J by 2 bases, and the sequence between their germline boundaries is 17 bases long. Broad study findings and their caveats: A later genetic analysis reported fewer N-insertions in productive TCRs among donors in an Asian-associated ancestry cluster than the roughly 720-donor mean. A later analysis found that TCR association rates varied across HLA loci, with DRB1 alleles showing the most associated TCRs and HLA-C alleles the fewest. In an earlier analysis of more than 500 of the donors, most TCR beta V segments appeared in productive rearrangements about 87% or about 30% of the time, broadly matching IMGT annotations. The authors suggested that the approach could potentially be generalized to other disease states and immunological phenotypes. A few of the identified cytomegalovirus-associated TCR beta chains were confirmed in vitro to be specific for cytomegalovirus antigens. Most TCR sequences were observed very rarely across donors, whereas some public TCRs were present in many individuals. The only immune exposure information available for the cohort was CMV serostatus. According to a later analysis, most CMV-associated TCR beta chains appeared to be HLA-restricted, and the HLA associations seemed to be driven largely by CMV exposure. An association between a missense DCLRE1C variant and V-gene and J-gene trimming of TCR beta chains was found in a later genetic analysis and replicated in an independent cohort. Linkage disequilibrium might explain the correlated functional status among segregating V segments, but an unknown experimental factor could not be excluded. Roughly uniform sequencing depth across donors was assumed in presence/absence analyses, although this assumption may not hold. In a later analysis, HLA-associated TCR beta chains were found to be more clonally expanded and to have lower generation probabilities than equally common non-associated chains. This cohort had only TCR beta chains sequenced, and the lack of alpha or paired-chain data limited which features could be detected. A further reported finding was that TCR beta sequences accurately predicted the HLA-A and HLA-B alleles for most subjects in the first cohort. Some IMGT-functional V segments, including TRBV6-2 and TRBV6-3, could not be told apart with the 87-base-pair reads, so those segments were excluded. When HLA alleles, especially DR and DQ, strongly co-occurred, TCR associations were difficult to assign to individual alleles. At a false discovery rate of 0.05, a later analysis linked about 16,000 TCR beta sequences to specific HLA alleles. Roughly 17 rarely observed V segments, including chromosome 9 orphons, were excluded from the earlier analysis of some 590 of the donors because counts were too low. According to a later analysis, parvovirus B19, influenza, CMV and Epstein-Barr virus appeared linked to several top co-occurrence clusters. A cluster of highly shared sequence variants was judged likely to represent a technical artifact of the sequencing pipeline. The classifier was reported to diagnose cytomegalovirus status with high specificity and sensitivity in both the original and validation cohorts. The study gave a list of 150 to 200 TCR beta chains associated with cytomegalovirus. Because HLA typing was missing for some donors at each locus, association tests included only the typed subset.

Library preparation employed the immunoSEQ multiplex PCR assay. A mixture of 60 forward primers for TCR Vbeta segments and 13 reverse primers for TCR Jbeta segments was used in the multiplex PCR. Amplification of the CDR3 region of rearranged TCR beta genes was performed with a multiplex PCR assay on genomic DNA. The amplified TCR beta libraries were sequenced on the Illumina HiSeq System as 87-base-pair reads. On the authors' methods: Across the 600 to 700 repertoires, a later analysis counted roughly 77 million unique TCR beta chains, roughly 11 million of which were shared by at least two donors. Raw reads were error-corrected and collapsed into unique sequences with a nearest-neighbor algorithm that merged closely related sequences to remove PCR and sequencing errors. Alignment of CDR3 sequences to IMGT reference sequences was used to assign V, D and J gene segments. For a sequence to be retained, a match of at least six nucleotides to both a V gene segment and a J gene segment was required. A rearrangement counted as productive if the CDR3 had no stop codons and remained in frame with V and J, and every other rearrangement counted as non-productive. Following IMGT convention, CDR3 was defined as the stretch from the second conserved V-encoded cysteine to the conserved J-encoded phenylalanine. Sequences without an unambiguous match to a single V gene segment were excluded from the earlier analysis of a few hundred of the donors. An earlier analysis of a few hundred of the donors classified V segments as functional when productive rearrangements were above 56.7% and as segregating when the standard deviation between donors was above 5%. To diagnose cytomegalovirus status from the catalog of TCR beta chain sequences, a statistical classification framework was built. A later analysis assigned V and J genes by comparing TCR nucleotide sequences with IMGT/GENE-DB human TR gene sequences. A later analysis assigned CDR3 sequences and most-parsimonious VDJ recombination scenarios with the TCRdist pipeline. In a later analysis, each TCR beta chain was defined by its CDR3 amino acid sequence together with its V-gene family, and reads lacking a unique V-gene family were excluded. A later analysis removed 500 to 600 highly shared, low-generation-probability nucleotide sequences to deal with suspected cross-contamination and a sequencing artifact. In a later analysis, a clonal expansion index for each public chain was calculated from normalized within-repertoire ranks of inferred template counts. In a later analysis, generation probabilities were computed with a VDJ recombination model fitted to out-of-frame rearrangements, and the resulting probabilities were checked against IGoR. Hypergeometric tests were used in a later analysis to score TCR-TCR, TCR-HLA and TCR-CMV co-occurrence, with a repertoire-size bias correction applied to the TCR pairs. A later analysis estimated false discovery rates by permuting HLA or CMV assignments 20 times. In a later analysis, co-occurring TCRs were grouped with DBSCAN, and TCRdist sequence similarity was added when clustering was performed within HLA-allele-positive subsets. Repertoires with fewer than 30,000 or more than 120,000 public chains, plus five repertoires with anomalous nucleotide sharing, were excluded from co-occurrence clustering. Imported from immuneACCESS, the table was reduced by TCRdb to in-frame sequences with V and J called. These copies leave out some clones; in studies compared against another copy, an unresolved V gene accounts for under half, and the cause of the remainder is not known. V and J calls and clone size are as listed in that table; D and trimming were resolved from the DNA. This sample comprises 120,000 or so clones, 80% of them detected only once. Around 3.3% of the sample goes to the ten largest clones.

On this clone: This receptor's antigen is unknown. There are no base qualities to consult, and no much larger clone falls within one base.

Sequencing was done on a sample of PBMCs. The rearranged segments are TRBV28 and TRBJ2-7, and TRBD1 may be the D gene, going by 6 matching bases. This TCR was sampled from a male donor in good health and CMV-seronegative. The CDR3 loop reads CASRIQGQYPYEQYF. In nucleotide form, the sequence is TGTGCCAGCAGGATACAGGGCCAATACCCCTACGAGCAGTACTTC.